In its sample, the clone carrying this T cell receptor (beta chain) was seen a few times. This CDR3 has 19 residues. A primer matching the constant region was used to make TCR beta cDNA from 500 to 650 ng of total RNA. Three nested multiplex PCR rounds of slightly modified ARM-PCR generated TCR beta libraries. Both of the initial two PCR rounds ran for approximately 10 cycles and employed TRBV1-TRBV30 forward primers alongside a C-beta reverse primer. A single record per CDR3 protein comes from TCRdb applying MiXCR to the multiplex PCR reads. Of about 300,000 distinct CDR3 sequences listed, over 55% are singletons. Unsorted whole blood supplied the blood RNA, and germline DNA was isolated too. These data originate in a study of tumor-infiltrating lymphocytes in primary liver carcinoma. Study summary: Surgery removed the patients' primary liver carcinoma.

Sequences were obtained from peripheral blood. The chain couples TRBV21-1 to TRBJ1-6; TRBD1, the table's D call, was not compared with the DNA. TRBV21-1 is a recognized pseudogene. The sequence came from a man aged 40-50 years with primary liver carcinoma and hepatitis B virus infection. The CDR3 DNA sequence: TGTGCCAGCAGCAAAGAAGACCGGGACAGGAGCTCCTATAATTCACCCCTCCACTTT. Its translation: CASSKEDRDRSSYNSPLHF.